The 23 T cell receptor beta chains given below trace back to one sample, sequenced in a study of T cell repertoires in aging, cancer and after chemotherapy. TCR beta rearrangements were amplified from peripheral blood genomic DNA. Multiplex touch-down PCR with TRB-A/B primers amplified rearranged V-D-J TRB sequences. MiXCR, run by TCRdb on the multiplex PCR reads, gives a single entry per CDR3 protein. Found here are roughly 1,200 distinct CDR3 sequences, 20% to 30% of them singletons; the top ten hold roughly 85%. The specimen was blood. These receptors originate from a human donor with a blood cancer.

This clonotype was counted only a few times. V gene TRBV10-3 combines with J gene TRBJ1-1; D is ambiguous. CDR1 and CDR2 from the germline V gene are ENHRY and SYGVKD. Trimming pared 6 bases from V and 1 base from J, leaving 12 bases between. This CDR3 is built from 14 residues. The CDR3 bases are TGTGCCATCAGCACGACGGAGAGGAACACTGAAGCTTTCTTT. Translated, it gives CAISTTERNTEAFF.

This clonotype is categorized as medium-sized. J is TRBJ2-2 and V is TRBV6-5; D call uncertain. Trimming cost V 8 bases and J 7 bases, with 8 bases left between them. The CDR3 extends over 11 amino acids. The germline V gene has CDR1 MNHEY and CDR2 SVGAGI. The CDR3 here is CASLSNGELFF. The CDR3 region has the DNA TGTGCCAGCCTGTCGAACGGGGAGCTGTTTTTT.

In this sample, this clonotype is medium-sized (0.01 to 0.1%). The chain recombines TRBV6-5 with TRBJ2-1; D unresolved. Germline V gene sequence: CDR1 MNHEY, CDR2 SVGAGI. This CDR3 is 13 amino acids long. V was shortened by 5 bases and J by 5 bases, with 10 bases between the two germline ends. This CDR3 reads CASSQNPNNEQFF. CDR3 coding DNA: TGTGCCAGCAGTCAGAACCCTAACAATGAGCAGTTCTTC.

This clonotype is classed as medium-sized. The V gene is TRBV6-5, the J gene TRBJ1-1, with D possibly TRBD1 on 6 matching bases. CDR1 is MNHEY and CDR2 is SVGAGI in the germline V gene. V was shortened by 7 bases and J by 3 bases, with 6 bases between the two germline ends. The CDR3 sequence is 11 residues long. CDR3 bases: TGTGCCAGCACAGGGGACACTGAAGCTTTCTTT. Protein: CASTGDTEAFF.

By share, this clonotype counts as medium-sized (0.01 to 0.1%). This chain uses TRBV7-6 with TRBJ2-7, with 11 nucleotides matching TRBD2. The CDR3 contains 15 residues. In germline, CDR1 is SGHVS, CDR2 FNYEAQ. V was pared by 5 bases and J by 5 bases, with 8 bases of the junction left unmatched. The CDR3, as DNA: TGTGCCAGCAGCCCCCAGGCGGGACTAGCGGACGAGCAGTACTTC. Its translation: CASSPQAGLADEQYF.

This clonotype is medium-sized (0.01 to 0.1%) within its sample. At one end, the junction sequence differs from germline, possibly due to a read error. V is TRBV7-6 and J is TRBJ2-1, with TRBD2 identical over 9 bases. The CDR3 sequence is 15 residues long. The germline V gene encodes CDR1 SGHVS and CDR2 FNYEAQ. The CDR3: CASSLAGVRYNEQFF. The CDR3, as DNA: TGTGCCAGCAGTTTAGCGGGAGTGAGGTACAATGAGCAGTTCTTC.

This rearrangement joins TRBV30 to TRBJ1-6, with TRBD1 matching 9 bases. Unmatched junction bases numbered 2, after V lost 5 bases and J lost 6 bases. The CDR3 runs 13 residues. The germline CDR1 and CDR2 sequences are GTSNPN and SVGIG (reference sequence). In nucleotides, the CDR3 is TGTGCCTGGGGACAGGGGATTAATTCACCCCTCCACTTT. It specifies CAWGQGINSPLHF.

This clonotype rates as medium-sized (0.01 to 0.1%). CDR3 in DNA: TGTGCCAGCAGCTTCGGACAGACCGATACGCAGTATTTT. Its translation: CASSFGQTDTQYF. V gene TRBV11-3 combines with J gene TRBJ2-3, with D perhaps TRBD1 (6 bases). The CDR3 is made up of 13 amino acids. The V gene lost 3 bases and the J gene lost 6 bases, with 10 bases spanning the gap. CDR1 and CDR2 from the germline V gene are SGHNT and YENEEA.

This clonotype is medium-sized by share. This chain uses TRBV5-4 with TRBJ2-3, with 15 bases lining up with TRBD2. This CDR3 comprises 17 residues. Germline lookup yields CDR1 SGHNT and CDR2 YYREEE (reference sequence). The J segment lost 8 bases and the V segment lost 3 bases, leaving 10 bases of the junction unmatched. CDR3 loop: CASSSGTSGGLPGTQYF. The CDR3 region has the DNA TGTGCCAGCAGCTCCGGGACTAGCGGGGGGCTTCCGGGTACGCAGTATTTT.

In the case of this clonotype: This may be a read error, as it is one base from a much larger clone. This rearrangement joins TRBV6-2 or TRBV6-3 to TRBJ2-1; 15 bases are shared with TRBD2. V trimming: 4 bases; J trimming: 8 bases; junction bases outside the gene matches: 6. The CDR3 consists of 16 residues. The germline V gene has CDR1 MNHEY and CDR2 SVGEGT. CDR3: CASSSRTSGRGDEQFF. Here the CDR3 DNA reads TGTGCCAGCAGTTCCCGGACTAGCGGGAGGGGGGATGAGCAGTTCTTC.

By share, this clonotype ranks as medium-sized. The rearrangement links TRBV19 to TRBJ2-5; tentatively, D is TRBD2 (5 bases). Trimming took off 1 base at V and 7 bases at J, with 10 bases between the two ends. The CDR3 extends over 13 amino acids. CDR1 LNHDA and CDR2 SQIVND come from the germline V gene (reference sequence). For the CDR3, the DNA is TGTGCCAGTAGTATAGTGCCCCGGGGGACCCAGTACTTC. Protein product: CASSIVPRGTQYF.

About this clonotype: Being one base from a much bigger clone, this may be a read error. The chain employs TRBV30 and TRBJ1-1; 9 bases agree with TRBD1. V was clipped by 8 bases and J by 4 bases; unmatched bases: 8. The CDR3 totals 13 residues. CDR1 is GTSNPN, CDR2 SVGIG, per germline (reference sequence). CDR3 coding DNA: TGTGCCAGGGGGACAGGGAGTAGCACTGAAGCTTTCTTT. This encodes CARGTGSSTEAFF.

As regards this clonotype: Sequence at one end of the junction differs from germline and may be a read error. The chain carries TRBV19 and TRBJ1-5; 10 bases are shared with TRBD1. This CDR3 region has 15 residues. The V gene's germline CDR1 is LNHDA and CDR2 SQIVND (reference sequence). The CDR3 coding sequence is TGTGCCAGTAGCATAGGGACAGGGGAGAGTCAGCCCCAGCATTTT. Translated: CASSIGTGESQPQHF.

This clonotype is medium-sized by share. The chain has TRBV24-1 and TRBJ2-3; 7 bases fit TRBD2. V lost 4 bases, J lost 6 bases, and 0 bases stayed unmatched. Germline-derived CDR1 and CDR2 are KGHDR and SFDVKD. CDR3 length: 12 residues. CDR3 nucleotide sequence: TGTGCCACCAGTGAGCGGGGGGATACGCAGTATTTT. Translating gives CATSERGDTQYF.

This clonotype was seen a few times. The chain is built from TRBV5-1 and TRBJ2-2; the D is unclear. This CDR3 has 12 residues. CDR1 SGHRS and CDR2 YFSETQ come from the germline V gene. With 4 bases removed from V and 5 bases from J, the gap between germline ends came to 6 bases. DNA of the CDR3: TGCGCCAGCAGCGAGGAAACCGGGGAGCTGTTTTTT. This encodes CASSEETGELFF.

This clonotype occurred a few times. CDR3 amino acids: CSADRTSGSTDTQYF. In DNA, the CDR3 is TGCAGTGCTGACCGGACTAGCGGGAGCACAGATACGCAGTATTTT. This rearrangement joins TRBV20-1 to TRBJ2-3; TRBD2 matches 11 bases. Germline CDR1 and CDR2: DFQATT and SNEGSKA (reference sequence). This CDR3 comprises 15 residues. Unmatched junction bases numbered 4, after V lost 5 bases and J lost 0 bases.

Only a few counts were recorded for this clonotype. V usage is TRBV5-6 and J usage is TRBJ2-7; D unclear. With 0 bases removed from V and 5 bases from J, the gap between germline ends came to 12 bases. The CDR3 covers 14 residues. Germline V lookup: CDR1 SGHDT, CDR2 YYEEEE. The CDR3 sequence is CASSLGPLSHEQYF. As DNA, the CDR3 is TGTGCCAGCAGCTTGGGCCCTCTGAGCCACGAGCAGTACTTC.

Within the sample, this clonotype is medium-sized. The chain couples TRBV18 to TRBJ2-1; D remains unclear. The germline V and J ends were trimmed by 1 base and 5 bases, with 9 bases remaining between them. Germline loops: CDR1 KGHSH, CDR2 LQKENI. This CDR3 is built from 14 residues. The CDR3 bases are TGTGCCAGCTCACCACAGGGATCCCACAATGAGCAGTTCTTC. It yields the protein CASSPQGSHNEQFF.

On this clonotype: This may arise from a read error, as a much more abundant clone is one base away. The chain uses TRBV24-1 and TRBJ2-2, with D perhaps matching TRBD2 (5 bases). Per germline, CDR1 KGHDR and CDR2 SFDVKD. The CDR3 consists of 14 residues. This CDR3 is CATSDSWSNGERFF. CDR3 sequence (DNA): TGTGCCACCAGTGATTCTTGGTCTAACGGGGAGCGGTTTTTT.

This chain connects TRBV6-6 to TRBJ2-1; D is tentatively TRBD1 or TRBD2 (6 bases each). The CDR3 sequence is 15 residues long. The ends were cut back, 6 bases at V and 3 bases at J, with 15 bases in the middle. Germline V gene data show CDR1 as MNHNY and CDR2 as SVGAGI (reference sequence). This CDR3 is CASRALGGLYNEQFF. In DNA, the CDR3 is TGTGCCAGCAGAGCCCTTGGGGGGCTCTACAATGAGCAGTTCTTC.

This clonotype ranks as medium-sized (0.01 to 0.1%). The chain joins TRBV19 to TRBJ1-5, with 8 bases fitting TRBD1. Germline CDR1 LNHDA, CDR2 SQIVND (reference sequence). The V gene end was trimmed by 7 bases and the J gene end by 11 bases; junction bases not matched to a gene: 10. This CDR3 has 13 residues. The CDR3 bases are TGTGCCAGTAATGGTCAGGGGGCGTTGGCCCAGCATTTT. Translated, it gives CASNGQGALAQHF.

This clonotype was detected a few times. The genes are TRBV7-2 and TRBJ2-2; 9 bases are a match to TRBD2. The CDR3 totals 17 residues. Germline CDR1 and CDR2: SGHTA and FQGNSA. V was clipped by 5 bases and J by 6 bases; unmatched bases: 13. CDR3 in amino acids: CASSQGRGGLSPGELFF. CDR3 nucleotides: TGTGCCAGCAGCCAGGGGCGGGGGGGCCTCTCCCCCGGGGAGCTGTTTTTT.

The chain links TRBV27 to TRBJ2-2; a possible D gene is TRBD1 (8 bases). The CDR3 is 17 amino acids. CDR1 and CDR2 from the germline V gene are MNHEY and SMNVEV (reference sequence). V gave up 3 bases and J gave up 4 bases, with 18 bases separating them. The CDR3 DNA sequence: TGTGCCAGCAGTTTTCAACAGGGGGGCGGGAGCACCGGGGAGCTGTTTTTT. As protein: CASSFQQGGGSTGELFF.